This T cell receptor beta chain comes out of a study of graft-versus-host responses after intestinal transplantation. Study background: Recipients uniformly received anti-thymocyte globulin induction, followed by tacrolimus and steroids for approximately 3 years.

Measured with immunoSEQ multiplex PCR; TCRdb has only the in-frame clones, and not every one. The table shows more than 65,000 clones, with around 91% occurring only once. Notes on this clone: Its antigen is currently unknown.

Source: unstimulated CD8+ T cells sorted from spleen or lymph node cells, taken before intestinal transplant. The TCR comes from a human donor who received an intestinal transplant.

CDR3 coding DNA: TGTGCCAGCAGCCCGACAGGGATCCACGAGCAGTACTTC. Translated: CASSPTGIHEQYF. The J gene is TRBJ2-7, the V gene TRBV5-8; 7 positions agree with TRBD1. This CDR3 comprises 13 residues. Losses at the gene ends were 4 bases for V and 5 bases for J; bases not matched to a gene: 6. Germline CDR1 SGHTS, CDR2 YDEGEE.